A selection of T cell receptor beta chains follows, all from one sample in a study of blood T cells in healthy people across ages. One entry per CDR3 protein results from TCRdb running MiXCR on the 5' RACE reads. The top ten hold more than 4% of the sample, which has some 1,500,000 distinct CDR3 sequences, approximately 43% seen once. The sequenced material came from blood. These receptor sequences come from a woman under 30 in good health. The CDR3 runs from the conserved cysteine through the conserved F or W. The D gene is left open where the match is weak. Size is stated for part of the rows, as once, few or many counts, or as a class when the clone is expanded.

j_call clone_size v_call d_call cdr3_aa cdr3_nt
TRBJ2-3 NA TRBV11-3 TRBD2 CASSFFGLAGGSDTQYF TGTGCCAGCAGCTTCTTCGGACTAGCGGGGGGCTCGGATACGCAGTATTTT
TRBJ2-3 NA TRBV5-6 NA CASSPLGRDDTQYF TGTGCCAGCAGCCCCCTAGGTAGGGACGATACGCAGTATTTT
TRBJ1-2 few TRBV25-1 TRBD1 CASSATGAYGYTF TGTGCCAGCAGTGCTACAGGGGCCTATGGCTACACCTTC
TRBJ2-3 NA TRBV6-5 NA CASSPTRGRDTQYF TGTGCCAGCAGCCCAACCAGGGGCAGAGATACGCAGTATTTT
TRBJ2-2 few TRBV7-2 NA CASSKSGLSTGELFF TGTGCCAGCAGTAAAAGCGGGTTGAGCACCGGGGAGCTGTTTTTT
TRBJ2-5 many TRBV2 TRBD2 CASSDGGEETQYF TGCGCCAGCAGTGATGGGGGGGAAGAGACCCAGTACTTC
TRBJ1-3 NA TRBV15 NA CATSRDRHSGNTIYF TGTGCCACCAGCAGAGACCGGCACTCTGGAAACACCATATATTTT
TRBJ2-7 NA TRBV4-2 NA CASSRTQSDVTSYEQYF TGTGCCAGCAGCCGGACTCAGTCGGACGTTACGTCCTACGAGCAGTACTTC
TRBJ2-7 once TRBV7-2 NA CASSLDAGTYNEQYF TGTGCCAGCAGCTTAGATGCGGGGACGTACAATGAGCAGTACTTC
TRBJ1-1 NA TRBV7-9 NA CASSDGLTNTEAFF TGTGCCAGCAGCGATGGACTAACGAACACTGAAGCTTTCTTT
TRBJ1-5 NA TRBV27 NA CASGPGENQPQHF TGTGCCAGCGGACCGGGAGAGAATCAGCCCCAGCATTTT
TRBJ2-7 NA TRBV6-2/TRBV6-3 NA CASSYSQGGSYEQYF TGTGCCAGCAGTTACTCGCAGGGCGGCTCCTACGAGCAGTACTTC
TRBJ1-4 NA TRBV6-6 TRBD1 CASRPPGGREKLFF TGTGCCAGCAGACCCCCAGGGGGGCGAGAAAAACTGTTTTTT
TRBJ2-2 NA TRBV27 NA CASSFGRNTGELFF TGTGCCAGCAGTTTTGGGAGGAACACCGGGGAGCTGTTTTTT
TRBJ2-3 few TRBV5-1 TRBD2 CASSSSGKADTQYF TGCGCCAGCAGTTCTAGCGGGAAGGCAGATACGCAGTATTTT
TRBJ2-5 NA TRBV20-1 NA CSATPRAIHNEQYF TGCAGTGCTACCCCCCGCGCTATTCACAATGAGCAGTACTTC
TRBJ2-3 few TRBV2 NA CASSEVDWEKDPDTQYF TGTGCCAGCAGTGAGGTTGATTGGGAAAAGGACCCAGATACGCAGTATTTT
TRBJ1-4 NA TRBV5-1 NA CASSLAGSGSGKLFF TGCGCCAGCAGCCTTGCGGGGTCTGGTTCGGGAAAACTGTTTTTT
TRBJ2-5 NA TRBV28 NA CASSLWVPGETQYF TGTGCCAGCAGTTTATGGGTCCCTGGAGAGACCCAGTACTTC
TRBJ1-2 NA TRBV5-1 NA CASSTQGSDYGYTF TGCGCCAGCAGCACCCAGGGGAGTGATTATGGCTACACCTTC
TRBJ1-1 NA TRBV2 TRBD1 CAGSGTGSYLGEAFF TGTGCCGGCAGCGGGACAGGGTCTTACCTGGGGGAAGCTTTCTTT
TRBJ1-4 few TRBV6-1 NA CASSEASGATNEKLFF TGTGCCAGCAGTGAAGCCTCGGGGGCGACTAATGAAAAACTGTTTTTT
TRBJ2-7 NA TRBV14 TRBD2 CASSQARSGRNEQYF TGTGCCAGCAGCCAAGCGCGTAGCGGGAGAAACGAGCAGTACTTC
TRBJ2-5 few TRBV6-1 NA CASRPLQETKYF TGTGCCAGCAGGCCTCTGCAAGAGACCAAGTACTTC
TRBJ2-1 NA TRBV7-2 NA CASSKPTALFHNEQFF TGTGCCAGCAGCAAACCGACTGCCCTTTTCCACAATGAGCAGTTCTTC
TRBJ2-5 NA TRBV14 TRBD1 CASSQGGDRGLNEQYF TGTGCCAGCAGCCAAGGAGGAGACAGGGGCCTTAATGAGCAGTACTTC
TRBJ1-3 NA TRBV4-3 NA CASSQGTGLGLGNTIYF TGCGCCAGCAGCCAGGGAACGGGACTGGGACTCGGAAACACCATATATTTT
TRBJ1-2 few TRBV12-3/TRBV12-4 NA CASRGGTNFVYGYTF TGTGCCAGCAGGGGCGGGACAAACTTTGTATATGGCTACACCTTC
TRBJ2-7 few TRBV12-3/TRBV12-4 TRBD1 CASSPDREAYEQYF TGTGCCAGCAGTCCGGACAGGGAGGCCTACGAGCAGTACTTC
TRBJ2-3 NA TRBV4-3 NA CASSQVGRTGDTQYF TGCGCCAGCAGCCAAGTGGGGAGGACGGGAGATACGCAGTATTTT
TRBJ2-1 NA TRBV5-1 TRBD2 CASSSSSGGADEQFF TGCGCCAGCAGCTCTTCTAGCGGGGGGGCCGATGAGCAGTTCTTC
TRBJ2-1 few TRBV29-1 NA CSVNIVGEQFF TGCAGCGTTAACATAGTCGGTGAGCAGTTCTTC
TRBJ1-2 once TRBV6-5 NA CASSYRARLNYGYTF TGTGCCAGCAGTTATAGGGCCAGACTTAACTATGGCTACACCTTC
TRBJ2-2 few TRBV29-1 NA CSALIYTGELFF TGCAGCGCCCTCATATACACCGGGGAGCTGTTTTTT
TRBJ2-1 NA TRBV20-1 TRBD2 CSARDRGSGSYNEQFF TGCAGTGCTAGAGATCGTGGTAGCGGGAGCTACAATGAGCAGTTCTTC
TRBJ2-5 NA TRBV7-2 TRBD2 CASKAGLAGETQYF TGTGCCAGCAAAGCTGGACTAGCGGGAGAGACCCAGTACTTC
TRBJ1-2 NA TRBV20-1 TRBD1 CSATDRENYGYTF TGCAGTGCTACGGACAGGGAGAACTATGGCTACACCTTC
TRBJ1-5 NA TRBV6-5 NA CASSKAGEGNQPQHF TGTGCCAGCAGTAAGGCCGGGGAGGGCAATCAGCCCCAGCATTTT
TRBJ1-2 NA TRBV7-6 NA CASSPDGRANYGYTF TGTGCCAGCAGCCCCGACGGCAGGGCTAACTATGGCTACACCTTC
TRBJ2-3 NA TRBV6-2/TRBV6-3 TRBD2 CASSPGRVSGTDTQYF TGTGCCAGCAGCCCCGGGAGGGTAAGCGGCACAGATACGCAGTATTTT
TRBJ1-1 NA TRBV11-1 NA CASTSRGTENTEAFF TGTGCCAGCACCTCCCGCGGGACGGAGAACACTGAAGCTTTCTTT
TRBJ1-5 NA TRBV20-1 NA CSAPSTGPLLSNQPQHF TGCAGTGCTCCCTCCACAGGGCCTTTACTTAGCAATCAGCCCCAGCATTTT
TRBJ2-5 NA TRBV10-3 NA CAISETHNEQYF TGTGCCATCAGTGAGACACACAATGAGCAGTACTTC
TRBJ2-5 NA TRBV27 NA CASSSGWGTQYF TGTGCCAGCAGCTCGGGCTGGGGGACCCAGTACTTC
TRBJ2-5 NA TRBV20-1 TRBD2 CSAEVPGLASETQYF TGCAGTGCGGAGGTACCGGGACTAGCCTCTGAGACCCAGTACTTC
TRBJ2-3 NA TRBV10-3 NA CAISEVLVPTDTQYF TGTGCCATCAGTGAGGTACTAGTTCCTACAGATACGCAGTATTTT
TRBJ1-6 NA TRBV27 NA CASSLDPGYNSPLHF TGTGCCAGCAGTTTAGATCCAGGATATAATTCACCCCTCCACTTT
TRBJ1-2 few TRBV7-9 NA CASSLDPPRGASNYGYTF TGTGCCAGCAGCTTAGATCCCCCGCGCGGTGCATCTAACTATGGCTACACCTTC